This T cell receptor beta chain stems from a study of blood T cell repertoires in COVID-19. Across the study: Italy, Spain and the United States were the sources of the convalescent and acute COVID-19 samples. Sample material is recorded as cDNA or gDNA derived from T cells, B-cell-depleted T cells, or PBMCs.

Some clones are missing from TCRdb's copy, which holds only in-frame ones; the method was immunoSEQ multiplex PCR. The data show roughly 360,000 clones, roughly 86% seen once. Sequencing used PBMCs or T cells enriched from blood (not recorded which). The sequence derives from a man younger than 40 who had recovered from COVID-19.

Here the CDR3 DNA reads TGTGCCACCCTGCCCATAGCGGGGGGGCGAGATACGCAGTATTTT. As protein: CATLPIAGGRDTQYF. The chain carries TRBV19 and TRBJ2-3; 11 nucleotides agree with TRBD2. After removal of 10 bases from V and 5 bases from J, the junction contained 11 bases not matched to a gene. The CDR3 totals 15 residues. Germline V gives CDR1 LNHDA, CDR2 SQIVND (reference sequence).